This TCR beta chain derives from a study of T cell responses to AZD1222 COVID-19 vaccine. This clone appeared once. What it binds is unknown. This CDR3 region has 15 residues. The V gene end was trimmed by 1 base and the J gene end by 9 bases; junction bases not matched to a gene: 6. Germline CDR1 reads SGHTA; CDR2 reads FQGNSA. Sequenced by immunoSEQ multiplex PCR; TCRdb stores in-frame clones only, minus some. The top ten hold approximately 0.9% of the sample, which has 130,000 or so clones, approximately 95% seen once. Study outcomes and limitations: After the peak T cell response, and only then, were repertoires sampled. Donors were mostly white British, more females; clonal diversity possibly underestimated.

This specimen consisted of peripheral blood, obtained on day 0 of MenACWY control vaccination. The sequence came from an adult in good health. The gene calls are TRBV7-2 and TRBJ2-1, with 10 bases matching TRBD1. CDR3 nucleotides: TGTGCCAGCAGCTTAGTTCTATGGACAGGGGGTGAGCAGTTCTTC. Translating gives CASSLVLWTGGEQFF.